The rows below give T cell receptor beta chains drawn from one sample of a study of shared clonotypes between healthy human individuals. The repertoire was sequenced with immunoSEQ multiplex PCR; TCRdb's copy has only in-frame clones and lacks some. In the table there are about 480,000 clones, 79% of which are singletons. Input material: PBMCs. These receptors originate from a woman aged 40 to 50 in good health. Some clones in this sample may be carry-over from other donors' samples. CDR3s include the opening cysteine and the closing phenylalanine or tryptophan. A D gene is named only where the DNA matches it firmly. Clone size, where shown, is once, few, many, or a class for clones that have expanded.

clone size | J gene | V gene | D gene | CDR3 protein | CDR3 DNA
. | TRBJ2-2 | TRBV7-2 | . | CASSLVGPGELFF | TGTGCCAGCAGCTTAGTGGGTCCCGGGGAGCTGTTTTTT
once | TRBJ2-7 | TRBV9 | . | CASSVGTGLSYEQYF | TGTGCCAGCAGCGTAGGGACTGGACTTTCGTACGAGCAGTACTTC
. | TRBJ2-1 | TRBV28 | TRBD1 | CASNTMDRAHNEQFF | TGTGCCAGCAATACCATGGACAGGGCCCACAATGAGCAGTTCTTC
. | TRBJ2-5 | TRBV9 | . | CASSVVGDQETQYF | TGTGCCAGCAGCGTAGTCGGAGACCAAGAGACCCAGTACTTC
. | TRBJ2-3 | TRBV7-3 | TRBD2 | CASSLGLVGTDTQYF | TGTGCCAGCAGCCTAGGACTAGTGGGCACAGATACGCAGTATTTT
many | TRBJ2-1 | TRBV11-3 | . | CASSLAPAFTGSDNEQFF | TGTGCCAGCAGCTTAGCCCCGGCCTTTACAGGGTCGGACAATGAGCAGTTCTTC
. | TRBJ2-7 | TRBV7-2 | . | CATGRDPVPTYEQYF | TGTGCCACCGGACGCGATCCAGTACCGACTTACGAGCAGTACTTC
. | TRBJ1-2 | TRBV27 | TRBD1 | CASSLGMTRDRASYGYTF | TGTGCCAGCAGTTTAGGGATGACCCGGGACAGGGCCTCCTATGGCTACACCTTC
few | TRBJ1-1 | TRBV6-6 | . | CASSLRGVNTEAFF | TGTGCCAGCAGTTTAAGGGGGGTTAACACTGAAGCTTTCTTT
. | TRBJ1-1 | TRBV9 | . | CASSVGPSPGDTEAFF | TGTGCCAGCAGCGTAGGTCCCTCTCCGGGGGATACTGAAGCTTTCTTT
. | TRBJ1-1 | TRBV12-1 | . | CASSFGQGKRVSTEAFF | TGTGCCAGCAGCTTTGGACAGGGAAAGCGGGTAAGCACTGAAGCTTTCTTT
many | TRBJ2-7 | TRBV9 | . | CASSVEDGATYEQYF | TGTGCCAGCAGCGTAGAGGATGGGGCCACCTACGAGCAGTACTTC
. | TRBJ1-5 | TRBV2 | . | CASRARSFGGNQPQHF | TGTGCCAGCAGGGCTCGATCGTTTGGGGGCAATCAGCCCCAGCATTTT
. | TRBJ1-4 | TRBV29-1 | . | CSVAQGTNEKLFF | TGCAGCGTTGCACAGGGAACTAATGAAAAACTGTTTTTT
once | TRBJ2-3 | TRBV28 | TRBD1 | CASSRFPGGGTDTQYF | TGTGCCAGCAGTAGGTTTCCAGGGGGCGGCACAGATACGCAGTATTTT
. | TRBJ2-5 | TRBV28 | . | CASSWSGRETQYF | TGTGCCAGCAGTTGGTCAGGGAGAGAGACCCAGTACTTC
. | TRBJ2-5 | TRBV28 | TRBD2 | CASSFFGTSVRVEETQYF | TGTGCCAGCAGTTTTTTTGGGACTAGCGTGCGGGTAGAGGAGACCCAGTACTTC
. | TRBJ1-4 | TRBV27 | . | CASSGRSNEKLFF | TGTGCCAGCAGTGGTAGGTCTAATGAAAAACTGTTTTTT
. | TRBJ2-1 | TRBV7-3 | TRBD2 | CASSWGREGPNEQFF | TGTGCCAGCAGTTGGGGGCGGGAGGGTCCTAATGAGCAGTTCTTC
. | TRBJ2-3 | TRBV2 | . | CASSEDGGTDTQYF | TGTGCCAGCAGTGAAGATGGCGGCACAGATACGCAGTATTTT
. | TRBJ1-1 | TRBV19 | TRBD1 | CASSAQGAGTEAFF | TGTGCCAGTAGTGCACAGGGGGCTGGGACTGAAGCTTTCTTT
. | TRBJ1-5 | TRBV5-4 | . | CASRTAGGNQPQHF | TGTGCCAGCAGAACGGCAGGGGGCAATCAGCCCCAGCATTTT
few | TRBJ1-5 | TRBV6-6 | . | CASSFSGENQPQHF | TGTGCCAGCAGTTTCTCAGGGGAAAATCAGCCCCAGCATTTT
once | TRBJ2-7 | TRBV9 | TRBD2 | CASSVSSGSGEQYF | TGTGCCAGCAGCGTTTCTAGCGGGAGTGGGGAGCAGTACTTC
. | TRBJ2-7 | TRBV2 | . | CASSAGPYEQYF | TGTGCCAGCAGTGCCGGGCCCTACGAGCAGTACTTC
. | TRBJ2-3 | TRBV6-4 | TRBD2 | CACLEGLAGGVGTDTQYF | TGTGCCTGCCTAGAGGGACTAGCGGGAGGCGTCGGGACAGATACGCAGTATTTT
once | TRBJ1-3 | TRBV28 | TRBD1 | CASSLRGQGRNTIYF | TGTGCCAGCAGTTTACGGGGACAGGGAAGAAACACCATATATTTT
few | TRBJ2-1 | TRBV4-1 | . | CASSQESRGTYEQFF | TGCGCCAGCAGCCAAGAGAGTCGGGGGACATATGAGCAGTTCTTC
. | TRBJ2-4 | TRBV18 | TRBD1 | CASRTGSKNIQYF | TGTGCCAGCCGGACAGGCTCCAAAAACATTCAGTACTTC
. | TRBJ2-1 | TRBV20-1 | . | CSARRGVKQFF | TGCAGTGCCCGCCGGGGAGTTAAGCAGTTCTTC
. | TRBJ2-1 | TRBV7-3 | . | CASSLTVEGPRYNEQFF | TGTGCCAGCAGCTTAACGGTGGAGGGCCCTCGGTACAATGAGCAGTTCTTC
. | TRBJ2-1 | TRBV27 | . | CASSRSTRLSYNEQFF | TGTGCCAGCAGTCGTTCCACTAGACTATCCTACAATGAGCAGTTCTTC
. | TRBJ2-5 | TRBV19 | TRBD1 | CASSRDREETQYF | TGTGCCAGTAGTAGAGACAGGGAAGAGACCCAGTACTTC
. | TRBJ1-1 | TRBV4-1 | TRBD1 | CASSQGEQGANTEAFF | TGCGCCAGCAGCCAAGGAGAACAGGGGGCGAACACTGAAGCTTTCTTT
. | TRBJ1-2 | TRBV7-2 | . | CASSLDSNNYGYTF | TGTGCCAGCAGCTTAGACTCGAATAACTATGGCTACACCTTC
. | TRBJ1-2 | TRBV30 | . | CAQRALKFGYTF | TGTGCCCAGAGGGCCCTAAAGTTTGGCTACACCTTC
once | TRBJ1-1 | TRBV19 | . | CASSKTGPLATEAFF | TGTGCCAGTAGTAAAACAGGGCCCCTCGCCACTGAAGCTTTCTTT
. | TRBJ2-1 | TRBV27 | . | CASSHQTINEQFF | TGTGCCAGCAGTCACCAGACGATCAATGAGCAGTTCTTC
. | TRBJ2-7 | TRBV30 | TRBD1 | CAWRGQRYEQYF | TGTGCCTGGAGGGGACAGCGCTACGAGCAGTACTTC
. | TRBJ1-6 | TRBV7-3 | . | CASSLTSDSGNSPLHF | TGTGCCAGCAGCTTAACTAGTGACTCCGGTAATTCACCCCTCCACTTT
. | TRBJ2-1 | TRBV10-3 | . | CAISEGVSYNEQFF | TGTGCCATCAGTGAGGGGGTGTCTTACAATGAGCAGTTCTTC
. | TRBJ2-5 | TRBV19 | TRBD1 | CASRGTGGEETQYF | TGTGCCAGTAGAGGGACAGGGGGAGAAGAGACCCAGTACTTC
. | TRBJ1-4 | TRBV7-2 | . | CATQKGLNEKLFF | TGTGCCACCCAGAAGGGGCTCAATGAAAAACTGTTTTTT
. | TRBJ1-5 | TRBV30 | TRBD1 | CAWGTGGNQPQHF | TGTGCCTGGGGTACAGGGGGCAATCAGCCCCAGCATTTT
. | TRBJ2-3 | TRBV19 | TRBD2 | CASKMSSGRADTQYF | TGTGCCAGTAAAATGAGTAGCGGGAGGGCAGATACGCAGTATTTT
. | TRBJ2-7 | TRBV19 | TRBD2 | CASSHRGDPYEQYF | TGTGCCAGTAGCCACCGGGGGGATCCCTACGAGCAGTACTTC
few | TRBJ2-5 | TRBV5-1 | . | CASSRHYPQETQYF | TGCGCCAGCAGCCGCCATTACCCTCAAGAGACCCAGTACTTC
. | TRBJ1-6 | TRBV30 | . | CAWASTLQSSRSYNSPLHF | TGTGCCTGGGCTAGTACCCTGCAGTCCTCCAGGTCCTATAATTCACCCCTCCACTTT
. | TRBJ2-1 | TRBV6-1 | . | CASSPPAGGGEQFF | TGTGCCAGCAGTCCCCCAGCAGGGGGAGGTGAGCAGTTCTTC
few | TRBJ1-1 | TRBV12-5 | . | CASGPMARDNTEAFF | TGTGCTAGTGGTCCAATGGCTAGAGACAACACTGAAGCTTTCTTT
. | TRBJ2-5 | TRBV6-1 | TRBD2 | CASSELAGVGETQYF | TGTGCCAGCAGTGAACTAGCGGGAGTAGGAGAGACCCAGTACTTC
few | TRBJ1-2 | TRBV7-9 | TRBD1 | CASSLGTGGPGAF | TGTGCCAGCAGCTTAGGGACAGGGGGCCCTGGTGCCTTC
. | TRBJ2-2 | TRBV2 | . | CASSELGANTGELFF | TGTGCCAGCAGTGAATTGGGGGCGAACACCGGGGAGCTGTTTTTT
. | TRBJ2-6 | TRBV27 | . | CASSLMTVAGANVLTF | TGTGCCAGCAGTTTAATGACGGTAGCTGGGGCCAACGTCCTGACTTTC
. | TRBJ2-7 | TRBV19 | TRBD2 | CASSDRTSGNDLQYF | TGTGCCAGTAGTGACCGGACTAGCGGGAACGACCTGCAGTACTTC
. | TRBJ2-7 | TRBV5-1 | . | CASSLTRGVVYEQYF | TGCGCCAGCAGCCTTACCAGGGGGGTAGTCTACGAGCAGTACTTC
. | TRBJ2-7 | TRBV2 | . | CASRPGTSSWYEQYF | TGTGCCAGCAGACCCGGGACTTCGTCTTGGTACGAGCAGTACTTC
. | TRBJ2-7 | TRBV5-4 | . | CASSLGQVHYEQYF | TGTGCCAGCAGCTTGGGACAGGTCCACTACGAGCAGTACTTC
. | TRBJ2-3 | TRBV2 | . | CASSELVGAEDTQYF | TGTGCCAGCAGTGAATTAGTGGGGGCCGAAGATACGCAGTATTTT
. | TRBJ2-3 | TRBV30 | . | CAWSMSGRTDTQYF | TGTGCCTGGAGTATGAGCGGTCGAACAGATACGCAGTATTTT